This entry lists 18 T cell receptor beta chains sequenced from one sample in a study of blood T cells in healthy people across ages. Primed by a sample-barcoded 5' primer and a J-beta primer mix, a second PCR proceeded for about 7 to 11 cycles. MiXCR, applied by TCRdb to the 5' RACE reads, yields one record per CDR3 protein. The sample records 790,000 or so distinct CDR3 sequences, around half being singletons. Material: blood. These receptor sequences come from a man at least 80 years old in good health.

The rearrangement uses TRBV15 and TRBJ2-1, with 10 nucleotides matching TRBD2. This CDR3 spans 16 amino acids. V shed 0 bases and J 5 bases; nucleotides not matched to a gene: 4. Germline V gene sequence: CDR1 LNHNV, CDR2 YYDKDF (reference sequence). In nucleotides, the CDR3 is TGTGCCACCAGCAGAGAAAGGACTAGCGGAAACAATGAGCAGTTCTTC. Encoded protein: CATSRERTSGNNEQFF.

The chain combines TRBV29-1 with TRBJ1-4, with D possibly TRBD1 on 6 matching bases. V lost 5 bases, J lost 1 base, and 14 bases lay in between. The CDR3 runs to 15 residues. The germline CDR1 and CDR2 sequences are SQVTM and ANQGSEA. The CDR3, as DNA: TGCAGCGTTACGACAGGTGGAGTAACTAATGAAAAACTGTTTTTT. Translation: CSVTTGGVTNEKLFF. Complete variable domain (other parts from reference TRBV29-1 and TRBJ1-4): SAVISQKPSRDICQRGTSLTIQCQVDSQVTMMFWYRQQPGQSLTLIATANQGSEATYESGFVIDKFPISRPNLTFSTLTVSNMSPEDSSIYLCSVTTGGVTNEKLFFGSGTQLSVL.

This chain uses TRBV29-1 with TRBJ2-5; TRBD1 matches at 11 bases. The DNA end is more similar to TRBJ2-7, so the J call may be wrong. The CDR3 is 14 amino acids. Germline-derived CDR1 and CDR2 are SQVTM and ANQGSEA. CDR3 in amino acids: CSVAGTGGTYEQYF. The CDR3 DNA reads TGCAGCGTCGCCGGGACAGGGGGGACCTACGAGCAGTACTTC.

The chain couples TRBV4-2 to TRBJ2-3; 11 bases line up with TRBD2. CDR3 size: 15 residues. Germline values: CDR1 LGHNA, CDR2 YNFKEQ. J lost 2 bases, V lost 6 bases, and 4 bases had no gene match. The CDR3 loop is CASRGTSGHTDTQYF. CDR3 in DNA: TGTGCCAGCAGAGGGACTAGCGGACACACAGATACGCAGTATTTT.

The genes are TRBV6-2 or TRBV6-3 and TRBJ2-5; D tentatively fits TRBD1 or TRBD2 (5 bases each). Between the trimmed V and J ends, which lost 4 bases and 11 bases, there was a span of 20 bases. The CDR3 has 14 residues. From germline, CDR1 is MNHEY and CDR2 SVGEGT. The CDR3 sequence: CASSWGGPFGEQYF. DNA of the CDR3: TGTGCCAGCAGTTGGGGCGGGCCATTCGGTGAGCAGTACTTC.

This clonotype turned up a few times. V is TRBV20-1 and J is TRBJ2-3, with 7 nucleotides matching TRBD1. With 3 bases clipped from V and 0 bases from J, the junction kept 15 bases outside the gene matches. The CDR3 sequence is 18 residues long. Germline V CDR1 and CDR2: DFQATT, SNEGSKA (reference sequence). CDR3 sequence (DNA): TGCAGTGCTAGGAAAGTGATAGGGGGCTTACCTAGCACAGATACGCAGTATTTT. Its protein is CSARKVIGGLPSTDTQYF.

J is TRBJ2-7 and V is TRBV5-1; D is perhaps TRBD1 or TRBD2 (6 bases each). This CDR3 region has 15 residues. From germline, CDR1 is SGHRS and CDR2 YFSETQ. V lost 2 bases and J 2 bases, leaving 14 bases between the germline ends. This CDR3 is CASSFDGGRPYEQYF. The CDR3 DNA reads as TGCGCCAGCAGCTTTGATGGGGGGCGCCCCTACGAGCAGTACTTC.

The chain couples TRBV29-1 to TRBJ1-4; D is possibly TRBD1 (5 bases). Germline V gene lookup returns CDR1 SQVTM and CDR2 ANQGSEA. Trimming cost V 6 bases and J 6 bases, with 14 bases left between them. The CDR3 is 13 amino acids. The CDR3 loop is CSVGGIAHEKLFF. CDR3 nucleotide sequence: TGCAGCGTCGGGGGGATAGCCCATGAAAAACTGTTTTTT.

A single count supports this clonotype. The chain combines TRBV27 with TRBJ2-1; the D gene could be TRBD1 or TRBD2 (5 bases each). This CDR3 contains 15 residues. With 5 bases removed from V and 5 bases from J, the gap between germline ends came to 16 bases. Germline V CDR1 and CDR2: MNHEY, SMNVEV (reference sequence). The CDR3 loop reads CASSLDAGTHNEQFF. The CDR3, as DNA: TGTGCCAGCAGTCTAGACGCAGGGACGCACAATGAGCAGTTCTTC.

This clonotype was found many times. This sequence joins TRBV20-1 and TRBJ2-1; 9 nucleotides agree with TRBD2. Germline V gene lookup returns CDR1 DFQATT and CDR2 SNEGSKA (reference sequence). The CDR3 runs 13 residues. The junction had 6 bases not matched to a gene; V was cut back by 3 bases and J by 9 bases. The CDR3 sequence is CSARASGITEQFF. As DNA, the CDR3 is TGCAGTGCTAGGGCTAGCGGGATTACTGAGCAGTTCTTC.

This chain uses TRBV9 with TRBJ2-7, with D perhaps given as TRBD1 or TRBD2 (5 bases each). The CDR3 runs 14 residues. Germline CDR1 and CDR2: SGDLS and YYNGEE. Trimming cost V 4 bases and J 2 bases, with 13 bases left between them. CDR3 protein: CASSPGRPAYEQYF. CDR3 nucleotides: TGTGCCAGCAGCCCGGGACGGCCAGCCTACGAGCAGTACTTC.

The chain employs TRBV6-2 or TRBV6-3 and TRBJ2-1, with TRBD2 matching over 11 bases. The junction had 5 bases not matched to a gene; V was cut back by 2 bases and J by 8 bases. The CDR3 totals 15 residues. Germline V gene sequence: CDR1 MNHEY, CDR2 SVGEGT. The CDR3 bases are TGTGCCAGCAGTTACCTAGCGGGAGGTACTTATGAGCAGTTCTTC. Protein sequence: CASSYLAGGTYEQFF.

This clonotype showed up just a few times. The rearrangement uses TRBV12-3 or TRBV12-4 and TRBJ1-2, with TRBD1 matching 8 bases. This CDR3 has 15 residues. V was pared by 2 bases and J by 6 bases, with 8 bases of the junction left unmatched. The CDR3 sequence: CASSLRAGGFNGYTF. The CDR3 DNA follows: TGTGCCAGCAGTTTAAGGGCAGGGGGCTTTAATGGCTACACCTTC.

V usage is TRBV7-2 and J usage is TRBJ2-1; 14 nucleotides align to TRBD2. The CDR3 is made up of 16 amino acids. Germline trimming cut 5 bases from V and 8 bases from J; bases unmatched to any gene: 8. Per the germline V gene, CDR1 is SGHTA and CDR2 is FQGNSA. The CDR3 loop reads CASSHRLAGGKYEQFF. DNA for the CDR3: TGTGCCAGCAGCCACCGACTAGCGGGAGGGAAGTATGAGCAGTTCTTC.

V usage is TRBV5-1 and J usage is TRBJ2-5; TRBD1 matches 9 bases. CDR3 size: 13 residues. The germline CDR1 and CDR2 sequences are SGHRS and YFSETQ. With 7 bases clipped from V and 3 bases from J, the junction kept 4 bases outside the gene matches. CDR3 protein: CASARDREETQYF. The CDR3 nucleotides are TGCGCCAGCGCCCGGGACAGGGAAGAGACCCAGTACTTC.

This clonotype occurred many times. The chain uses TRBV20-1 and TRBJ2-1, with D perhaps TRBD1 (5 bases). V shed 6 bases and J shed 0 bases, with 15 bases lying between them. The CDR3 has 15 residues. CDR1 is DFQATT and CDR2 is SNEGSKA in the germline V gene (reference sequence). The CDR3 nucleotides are TGCAGTGCATCCCGGACAATGAGCTCCTACAATGAGCAGTTCTTC. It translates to CSASRTMSSYNEQFF.

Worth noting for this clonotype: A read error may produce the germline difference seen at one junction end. As DNA, the CDR3 is TGTGCCGGCAGCTTAGGTCAGGGAGCAGGATCTAATGAGCAGTTCTTC. It translates to CAGSLGQGAGSNEQFF. J is TRBJ2-1 and V is TRBV7-2, with D tentatively TRBD1 or TRBD2 (5 bases each). This CDR3 region has 16 residues. The germline V gene has CDR1 SGHTA and CDR2 FQGNSA.

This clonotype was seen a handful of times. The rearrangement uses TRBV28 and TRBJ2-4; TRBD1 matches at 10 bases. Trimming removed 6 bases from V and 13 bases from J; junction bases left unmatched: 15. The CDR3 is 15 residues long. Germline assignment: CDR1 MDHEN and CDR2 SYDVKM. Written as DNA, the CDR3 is TGTGCCAGCAGCCTGACAGGGGGCGGCAAGGATGAGCAGTACTTC. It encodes CASSLTGGGKDEQYF.